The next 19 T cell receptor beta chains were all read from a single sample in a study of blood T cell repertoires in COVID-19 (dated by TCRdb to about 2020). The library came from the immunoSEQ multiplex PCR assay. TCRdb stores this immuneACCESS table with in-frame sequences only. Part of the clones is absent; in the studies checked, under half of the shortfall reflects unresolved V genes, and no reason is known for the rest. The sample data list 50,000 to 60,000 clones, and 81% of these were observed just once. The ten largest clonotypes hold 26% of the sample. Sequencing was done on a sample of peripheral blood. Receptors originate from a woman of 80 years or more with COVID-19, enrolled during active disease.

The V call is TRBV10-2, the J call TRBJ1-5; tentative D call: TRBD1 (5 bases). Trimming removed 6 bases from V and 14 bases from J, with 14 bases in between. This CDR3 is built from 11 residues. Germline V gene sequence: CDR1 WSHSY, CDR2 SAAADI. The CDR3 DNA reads TGCGCCAGCAGGGGTAGGGGTGTAAAGCATTTT. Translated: CASRGRGVKHF.

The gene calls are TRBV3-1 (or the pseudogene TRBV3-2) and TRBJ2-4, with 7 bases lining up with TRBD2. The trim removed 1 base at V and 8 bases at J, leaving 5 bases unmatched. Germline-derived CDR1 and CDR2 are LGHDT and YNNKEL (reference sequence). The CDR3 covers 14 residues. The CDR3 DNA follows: TGTGCCAGCAGCCAAGGTGGGACTACTCACATTCAGTACTTC. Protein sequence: CASSQGGTTHIQYF.

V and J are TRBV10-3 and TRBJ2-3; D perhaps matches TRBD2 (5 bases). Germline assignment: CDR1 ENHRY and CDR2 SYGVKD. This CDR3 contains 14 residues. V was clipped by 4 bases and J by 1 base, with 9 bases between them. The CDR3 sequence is CAISAGSGTDTQYF. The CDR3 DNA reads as TGTGCCATCAGTGCGGGTAGCGGCACAGATACGCAGTATTTT.

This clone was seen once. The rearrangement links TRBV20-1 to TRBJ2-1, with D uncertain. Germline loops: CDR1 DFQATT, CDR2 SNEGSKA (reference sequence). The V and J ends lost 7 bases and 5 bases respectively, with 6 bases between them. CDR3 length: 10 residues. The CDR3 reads CSGRNNEQFF. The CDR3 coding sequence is TGCAGTGGCAGGAACAATGAGCAGTTCTTC.

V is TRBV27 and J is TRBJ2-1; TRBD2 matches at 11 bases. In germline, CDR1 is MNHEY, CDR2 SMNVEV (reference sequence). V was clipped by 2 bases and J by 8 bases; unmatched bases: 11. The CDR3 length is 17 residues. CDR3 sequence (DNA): TGTGCCAGCAGTTTAGCCGGGACTAGCGGTCGGAGTTATGAGCAGTTCTTC. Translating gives CASSLAGTSGRSYEQFF.

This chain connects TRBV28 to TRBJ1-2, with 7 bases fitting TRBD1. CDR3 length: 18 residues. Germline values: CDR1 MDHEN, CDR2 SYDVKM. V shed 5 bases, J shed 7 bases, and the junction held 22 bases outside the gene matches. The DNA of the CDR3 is TGTGCCAGCAGTCAACTATCCTTAGGGGGCCAAACCGGGCTTGGCTACACCTTC. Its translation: CASSQLSLGGQTGLGYTF.

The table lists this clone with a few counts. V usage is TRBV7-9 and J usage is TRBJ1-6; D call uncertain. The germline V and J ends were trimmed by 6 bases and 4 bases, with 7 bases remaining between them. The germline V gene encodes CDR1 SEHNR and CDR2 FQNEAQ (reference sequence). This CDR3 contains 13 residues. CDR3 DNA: TGTGCCAGCAGTCTAAGATATAATTCACCCCTCCACTTT. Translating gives CASSLRYNSPLHF.

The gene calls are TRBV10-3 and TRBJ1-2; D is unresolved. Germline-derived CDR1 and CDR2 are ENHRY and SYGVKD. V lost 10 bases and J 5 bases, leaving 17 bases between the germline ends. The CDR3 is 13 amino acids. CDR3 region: CATNGPGWYGYTF. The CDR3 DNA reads TGTGCCACAAACGGCCCGGGGTGGTATGGCTACACCTTC.

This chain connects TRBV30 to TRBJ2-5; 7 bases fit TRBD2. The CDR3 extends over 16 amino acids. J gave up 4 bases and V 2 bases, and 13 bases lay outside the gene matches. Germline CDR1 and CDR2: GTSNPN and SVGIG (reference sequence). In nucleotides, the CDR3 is TGTGCCTGGAGTATTGGAACGGGGGGAGGGAGAGAGACCCAGTACTTC. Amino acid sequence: CAWSIGTGGGRETQYF.

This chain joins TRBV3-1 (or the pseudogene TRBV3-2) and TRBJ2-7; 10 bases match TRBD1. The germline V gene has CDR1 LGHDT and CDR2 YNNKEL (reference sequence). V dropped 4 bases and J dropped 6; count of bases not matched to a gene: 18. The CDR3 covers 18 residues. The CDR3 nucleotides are TGTGCCAGCAGCCGATCGGAAGTTGACAGGGGGCGGTTCGCCGAGCAGTACTTC. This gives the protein CASSRSEVDRGRFAEQYF.

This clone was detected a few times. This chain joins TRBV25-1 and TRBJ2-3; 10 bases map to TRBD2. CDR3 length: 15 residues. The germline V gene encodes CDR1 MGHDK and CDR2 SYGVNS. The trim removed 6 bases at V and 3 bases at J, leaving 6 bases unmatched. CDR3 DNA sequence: TGTGCCAGCAGACCTAGCGGGAGTGGGACAGATACGCAGTATTTT. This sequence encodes CASRPSGSGTDTQYF.

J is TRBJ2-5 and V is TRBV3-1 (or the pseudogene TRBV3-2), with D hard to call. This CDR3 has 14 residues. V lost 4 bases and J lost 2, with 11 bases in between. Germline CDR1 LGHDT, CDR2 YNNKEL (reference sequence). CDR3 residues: CASSRSTVQETQYF. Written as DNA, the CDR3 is TGTGCCAGCAGCCGATCGACTGTACAAGAGACCCAGTACTTC.

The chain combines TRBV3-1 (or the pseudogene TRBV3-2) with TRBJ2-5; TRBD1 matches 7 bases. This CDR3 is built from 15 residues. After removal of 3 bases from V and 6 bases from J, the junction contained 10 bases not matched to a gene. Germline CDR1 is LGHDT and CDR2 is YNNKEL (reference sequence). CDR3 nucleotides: TGTGCCAGCAGCCAGGACCCAGGGGGTCGGCAGACCCAGTACTTC. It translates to CASSQDPGGRQTQYF.

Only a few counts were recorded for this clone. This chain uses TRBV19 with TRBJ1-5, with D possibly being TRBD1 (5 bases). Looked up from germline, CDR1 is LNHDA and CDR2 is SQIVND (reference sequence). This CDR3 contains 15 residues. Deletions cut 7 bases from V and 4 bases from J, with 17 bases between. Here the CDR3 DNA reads TGTGCCAGTACCGGACAACCCCACCTGAATCAGCCCCAGCATTTT. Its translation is CASTGQPHLNQPQHF. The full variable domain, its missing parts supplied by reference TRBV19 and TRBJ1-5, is DGGITQSPKYLFRKEGQNVTLSCEQNLNHDAMYWYRQDPGQGLRLIYYSQIVNDFQKGDIAEGYSVSREKKESFPLTVTSAQKNPTAFYLCASTGQPHLNQPQHFGDGTRLSIL.

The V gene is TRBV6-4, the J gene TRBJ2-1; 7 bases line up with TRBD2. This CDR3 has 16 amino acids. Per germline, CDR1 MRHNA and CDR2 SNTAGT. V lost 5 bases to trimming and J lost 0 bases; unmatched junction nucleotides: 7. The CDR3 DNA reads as TGTGCCAGCAGTTCAAGACTAGCTAGCTCCTACAATGAGCAGTTCTTC. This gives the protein CASSSRLASSYNEQFF.

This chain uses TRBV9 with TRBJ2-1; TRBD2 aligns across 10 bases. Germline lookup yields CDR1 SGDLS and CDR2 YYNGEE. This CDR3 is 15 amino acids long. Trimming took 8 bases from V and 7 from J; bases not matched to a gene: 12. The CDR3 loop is CARGEREGRRNEQFF. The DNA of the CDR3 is TGTGCCAGGGGGGAGCGGGAGGGGCGCAGGAATGAGCAGTTCTTC.

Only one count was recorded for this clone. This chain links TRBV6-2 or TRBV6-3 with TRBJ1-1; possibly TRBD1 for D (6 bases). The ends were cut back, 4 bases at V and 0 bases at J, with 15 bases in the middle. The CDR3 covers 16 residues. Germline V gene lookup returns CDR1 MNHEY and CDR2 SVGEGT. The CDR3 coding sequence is TGTGCCAGCAGTTTCACTATGGGACACCTGAACACTGAAGCTTTCTTT. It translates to CASSFTMGHLNTEAFF.

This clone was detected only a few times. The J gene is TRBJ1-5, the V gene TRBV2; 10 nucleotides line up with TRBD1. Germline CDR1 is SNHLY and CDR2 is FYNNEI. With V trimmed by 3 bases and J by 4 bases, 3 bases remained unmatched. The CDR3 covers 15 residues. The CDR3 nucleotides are TGTGCCAGCAGTGAGGGACAGGGGTATAATCAGCCCCAGCATTTT. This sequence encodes CASSEGQGYNQPQHF.

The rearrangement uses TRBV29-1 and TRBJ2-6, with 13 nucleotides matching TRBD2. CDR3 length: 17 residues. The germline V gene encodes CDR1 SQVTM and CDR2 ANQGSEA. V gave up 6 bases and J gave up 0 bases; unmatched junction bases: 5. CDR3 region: CSVGRLAGGSGANVLTF. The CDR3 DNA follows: TGCAGCGTCGGCAGACTAGCGGGAGGCTCTGGGGCCAACGTCCTGACTTTC. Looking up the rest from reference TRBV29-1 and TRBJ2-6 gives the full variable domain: SAVISQKPSRDICQRGTSLTIQCQVDSQVTMMFWYRQQPGQSLTLIATANQGSEATYESGFVIDKFPISRPNLTFSTLTVSNMSPEDSSIYLCSVGRLAGGSGANVLTFGAGSRLTVL.